This T cell receptor (beta chain) was found in a study of naive and memory T cell subsets. The beta constant-region primer was an equimolar mix of two oligonucleotides covering TRBC1 and TRBC2. The ligated cDNA underwent four PCR rounds using SP2 and nested alpha and beta constant-region primers. TCRdb itself ran the UMI-ligation and nested PCR reads through MiXCR, one entry per CDR3 protein. The sample shows about 22,000 distinct CDR3 sequences, roughly 9.6% of them seen only once. This clonotype appeared a few times. The CDR3 runs 17 residues. Trimming cost V 3 bases and J 0 bases, with 15 bases left between them. The germline CDR1 and CDR2 sequences are SGHDN and FVKESK.

The sequence was collected from a human donor in good health. The sample taken for sequencing was central memory CD8+ T cells from blood. The rearrangement uses TRBV14 and TRBJ1-3, with D uncertain. CDR3 amino acids: CASSQEWPPGSGNTIYF. The CDR3 nucleotides are TGTGCCAGCAGCCAGGAATGGCCCCCCGGCTCTGGAAACACCATATATTTT. Based on the CDR3 plus reference TRBV14 and TRBJ1-3, the full variable domain is EAGVTQFPSHSVIEKGQTVTLRCDPISGHDNLYWYRRVMGKEIKFLLHFVKESKQDESGMPNNRFLAERTGGTYSTLKVQPAELEDSGVYFCASSQEWPPGSGNTIYFGEGSWLTVV.